This T cell receptor beta chain comes out of a study of T cell responses to AZD1222 COVID-19 vaccine. Whole-study findings and limits: Donors were largely white British and mainly female; clonal diversity was possibly underestimated. CD4 TCRs covered the whole spike, strongest at regions 160-218 and 743-854. Close to half of all spike-specific TCRs reportedly target regions of the variants that are unmutated.

The V end lost 9 bases, the J end lost 0 bases, and 15 bases lay between the germline ends. This CDR3 is built from 15 residues. Germline CDR1 SNHLY, CDR2 FYNNEI. This clone was found a few times. No antigen is known for it. Method: immunoSEQ multiplex PCR; TCRdb's copy keeps in-frame clones and lacks some. The sample lists about 110,000 clones, more than 75% occurring once. The clonotype was recovered from an adult who received the AZD1222 COVID-19 vaccine. Sequenced material: peripheral blood, taken 28 days after the second AZD1222 dose. V and J are TRBV2 and TRBJ2-1; tentative D call: TRBD1 (5 bases). The chain's CDR3 is CASPGRQSSYNEQFF. CDR3 nucleotides: TGTGCCAGTCCCGGCAGACAGAGCTCCTACAATGAGCAGTTCTTC.